What follows describes a single TCR beta chain. Its antigen is still unknown. The sample comes from a study of cytomegalovirus exposure and HLA in healthy donors. Study-wide context: Unique TCRs from HLA-typed donors, 65 million to 85 million of them, were held in an early data release. Broader study findings: In a later analysis, the majority of CMV-associated beta chains seemingly showed HLA restriction. Exclusion applied to some V segments, including TRBV6-2 and TRBV6-3, as they were indistinguishable. Reportedly, HLA-A and HLA-B alleles of most subjects were accurately predicted from TCR beta.

There are 15 residues in the CDR3. The V segment lost 2 bases and the J segment 2 bases; nucleotides outside the gene matches: 4. Germline-derived CDR1 and CDR2 are SGHRS and YFSETQ. 13 Jbeta primers and 60 Vbeta primers were used for the PCR. Using immunoSEQ multiplex PCR, the repertoire was profiled, and TCRdb retains in-frame clones only, with some absent. The sample contains approximately 210,000 clones, over 75% of which appear only once. The sequencing input was PBMCs. The V and J genes are TRBV5-1 and TRBJ2-3; 8 bases are shared with TRBD2. This sequence was found in a male donor in good health and CMV-seronegative. The CDR3 region is CASSLLRGDTDTQYF. DNA of the CDR3: TGCGCCAGCAGCTTATTGCGGGGGGACACAGATACGCAGTATTTT. The whole variable domain, remainder taken from reference TRBV5-1 and TRBJ2-3, is KAGVTQTPRYLIKTRGQQVTLSCSPISGHRSVSWYQQTPGQGLQFLFEYFSETQRNKGNFPGRFSGRQFSNSRSEMNVSTLELGDSALYLCASSLLRGDTDTQYFGPGTRLTVL.